These T cell receptor beta chains were read from a single sample in a study of response to subunit inactivated influenza vaccine. From the RT-PCR reads, TCRdb called clonotypes with MiXCR, one entry per CDR3 protein. The sample records hundreds of thousands of distinct CDR3 sequences, 12% to 15% being singletons. The specimen comprised PBMCs from blood, sampled about 14 days before vaccination. The source of these receptors is a man over 45 who received an inactivated influenza vaccine. CDR3s include the opening cysteine and the closing phenylalanine or tryptophan. The D gene is left open where the match is weak. Rows may omit the clone size; those that give it use once, few, many or a size class.

J gene: TRBJ1-5; V gene: TRBV6-2/TRBV6-3; clone size: few; D gene: TRBD1; CDR3 DNA: TGTGCCAGCAGTTACGGGGACAGTTCTAATAGCAATCAGCCCCAGCATTTT; CDR3 protein: CASSYGDSSNSNQPQHF
J gene: TRBJ2-2; V gene: TRBV5-1; clone size: few; D gene: TRBD2; CDR3 DNA: TGCGCGAGCAGGGGTAGCGGGAGGACCAACACCGGGGAGCTGTTTTTT; CDR3 protein: CASRGSGRTNTGELFF
J gene: TRBJ2-7; V gene: TRBV7-9; clone size: .; D gene: .; CDR3 DNA: TGTGCCAGCAGCTTAGGGGGGGGACAGCGGTTCGAGCAGTACTTC; CDR3 protein: CASSLGGGQRFEQYF
J gene: TRBJ2-3; V gene: TRBV29-1; clone size: .; D gene: TRBD2; CDR3 DNA: TGCAGTCATGGGGAGGGCACCCCGCAGTATTTT; CDR3 protein: CSHGEGTPQYF
J gene: TRBJ2-1; V gene: TRBV6-2/TRBV6-3; clone size: .; D gene: .; CDR3 DNA: TGTGCCAGCAGCGGGGTAGCGCAGTCCTACAATGAGCAGTTCTTC; CDR3 protein: CASSGVAQSYNEQFF
J gene: TRBJ2-2; V gene: TRBV20-1; clone size: .; D gene: .; CDR3 DNA: TGCAGTGCTCCTCCCCCCAGTCGGTCCGGGGAGCTGTTTTTT; CDR3 protein: CSAPPPSRSGELFF
J gene: TRBJ2-1; V gene: TRBV29-1; clone size: .; D gene: TRBD2; CDR3 DNA: TGCAGCGCTCTAACTAGCGTCTATGAGCAGTTCTTC; CDR3 protein: CSALTSVYEQFF
J gene: TRBJ2-2; V gene: TRBV10-3; clone size: .; D gene: .; CDR3 DNA: TGTGCCATCAGGGGGACTGGAGTTGAGTTCGGGGAGCTGTTTTTT; CDR3 protein: CAIRGTGVEFGELFF
J gene: TRBJ1-5; V gene: TRBV7-9; clone size: .; D gene: TRBD1; CDR3 DNA: TGTGCCACTTCCGGGACAGGGGGTCAGCCCCAGCATTTT; CDR3 protein: CATSGTGGQPQHF
J gene: TRBJ2-7; V gene: TRBV4-3; clone size: many; D gene: TRBD1; CDR3 DNA: TGCGCCAGCAGCCAGTCCACAGGGGGGAAGCAGTACTTC; CDR3 protein: CASSQSTGGKQYF
J gene: TRBJ2-3; V gene: TRBV27; clone size: .; D gene: .; CDR3 DNA: TGTGCCAGCAGTTTAACATCGTTGGTAGATACGCAGTATTTT; CDR3 protein: CASSLTSLVDTQYF
J gene: TRBJ2-4; V gene: TRBV5-8; clone size: few; D gene: .; CDR3 DNA: TGTGCCTCCCCGGGTCAATTCACCAAAAACATTCAGTACTTC; CDR3 protein: CASPGQFTKNIQYF
J gene: TRBJ2-4; V gene: TRBV4-3; clone size: .; D gene: TRBD1; CDR3 DNA: TGCGCCAGCAGCCAGTCTCAGGGGGCGAACGAAAACATTCAGTACTTC; CDR3 protein: CASSQSQGANENIQYF
J gene: TRBJ1-2; V gene: TRBV5-1; clone size: .; D gene: TRBD1; CDR3 DNA: TGCGCCAGCAGCTTCGAAACAGGGGCCGCGAACACGGGCTACACCTTC; CDR3 protein: CASSFETGAANTGYTF
J gene: TRBJ1-2; V gene: TRBV20-1; clone size: .; D gene: TRBD1; CDR3 DNA: TGCAGTGCTAGAGGTCGGGAGACAGGGAGCTATGGCTACACCTTC; CDR3 protein: CSARGRETGSYGYTF
J gene: TRBJ1-2; V gene: TRBV6-5; clone size: few; D gene: .; CDR3 DNA: TGTGCCAGCAGGGCAGGCCTTGATGGCTACACCTTC; CDR3 protein: CASRAGLDGYTF
J gene: TRBJ2-3; V gene: TRBV15; clone size: few; D gene: .; CDR3 DNA: TGTGCCACCAGCAGACATACCGGGACTAGCACAGATACGCAGTATTTT; CDR3 protein: CATSRHTGTSTDTQYF
J gene: TRBJ2-7; V gene: TRBV4-3; clone size: many; D gene: TRBD1; CDR3 DNA: TGCGCCAGCAGCCAAGATATTCAAACAGGGGGCCCGGGAGGACCCTACGAGCAGTACTTC; CDR3 protein: CASSQDIQTGGPGGPYEQYF
J gene: TRBJ2-7; V gene: TRBV24-1; clone size: few; D gene: .; CDR3 DNA: TGTGCCACCAGTGATCCCGGGGGTTACGAGCAGTACTTC; CDR3 protein: CATSDPGGYEQYF
J gene: TRBJ2-2; V gene: TRBV7-3; clone size: few; D gene: TRBD1; CDR3 DNA: TGTGCCAGCAGCTTAATAGGGGGCTTAACCGGGGAGCTGTTTTTT; CDR3 protein: CASSLIGGLTGELFF
J gene: TRBJ1-1; V gene: TRBV29-1; clone size: .; D gene: .; CDR3 DNA: TGCAGCGTTGAGTGGGAGGGCACTGAAGCTTTCTTT; CDR3 protein: CSVEWEGTEAFF
J gene: TRBJ1-1; V gene: TRBV12-3/TRBV12-4; clone size: .; D gene: .; CDR3 DNA: TGTGCCAGCAGTCGAACAGGGAGTGACACTGAAGCTTTCTTT; CDR3 protein: CASSRTGSDTEAFF
J gene: TRBJ1-6; V gene: TRBV10-3; clone size: .; D gene: .; CDR3 DNA: TGTGCCATCAGTGGCGAGGGGGTGAAGAATTCACCCCTCCACTTT; CDR3 protein: CAISGEGVKNSPLHF
J gene: TRBJ1-2; V gene: TRBV10-3; clone size: few; D gene: .; CDR3 DNA: TGTGCCATCAGTGAGTCGAGGGGAAGCGAAGACTACACCTTC; CDR3 protein: CAISESRGSEDYTF
J gene: TRBJ2-2; V gene: TRBV25-1; clone size: .; D gene: .; CDR3 DNA: TGTGCCAGCAGTGACGGAAGCGGGGAGCTGTTTTTT; CDR3 protein: CASSDGSGELFF
J gene: TRBJ1-1; V gene: TRBV5-1; clone size: few; D gene: .; CDR3 DNA: TGCGCCAGCAGCACCGACGCGGGGGCTACCCGCGAAGCTTTCTTT; CDR3 protein: CASSTDAGATREAFF
J gene: TRBJ2-4; V gene: TRBV5-6; clone size: many; D gene: .; CDR3 DNA: TGTGCCAGCAGCTTAACAAATACTCTAGCCAAAAACATTCAGTACTTC; CDR3 protein: CASSLTNTLAKNIQYF
J gene: TRBJ2-2; V gene: TRBV6-1; clone size: few; D gene: TRBD1; CDR3 DNA: TGTGCCAGCAGAGTTGGACAGGGGGCGACCGGGGAGCTGTTTTTT; CDR3 protein: CASRVGQGATGELFF